This T cell receptor (beta chain) is from a study of T cells in localized non-small cell lung cancer. Sequencing used immunoSEQ multiplex PCR; TCRdb keeps in-frame clones, though not all of them. The table shows roughly 40,000 clones, with 81% occurring only once. Study-level findings and limits: There was higher T cell clonality in uninvolved adjacent lung than in tumor, and it was highest there.

Remarks on this clone: Its matching antigen is unknown.

The sequence was collected from a male donor aged 60 or over with stage II lung adenocarcinoma. The sample consisted of peripheral blood mononuclear cells, taken before any cancer treatment.

The CDR3 spells CASSLDGLPPETQYF. Here the CDR3 DNA reads TGCGCCAGCAGCTTGGATGGCCTCCCCCCAGAGACCCAGTACTTC. The chain uses TRBV5-1 and TRBJ2-5; D unresolved. Germline V gene sequence: CDR1 SGHRS, CDR2 YFSETQ. The CDR3 sequence is 15 residues long. With 0 bases removed from V and 4 bases from J, the gap between germline ends came to 13 bases. Full variable domain (remainder filled in from reference TRBV5-1 and TRBJ2-5): KAGVTQTPRYLIKTRGQQVTLSCSPISGHRSVSWYQQTPGQGLQFLFEYFSETQRNKGNFPGRFSGRQFSNSRSEMNVSTLELGDSALYLCASSLDGLPPETQYFGPGTRLLVL.